This record looks at one T cell receptor (beta chain) sequence and its context. Its antigen is not identified. These data originate in a study of OX40 agonist ivuxolimab in advanced cancers. The study's findings and limits: At 0.1 to 3.0 mg/kg, clonal expansion of CD4+ and CD8+ blood T cells had occurred by week 6. Part of the nonresponder group also had normalized T-cell clonal expansion that was low. Expanded clones belonging to CD8+ T cells outnumbered, on average, those of CD4+.

Produced via immunoSEQ multiplex PCR; TCRdb's table is partial and in-frame only. The profile covers approximately 73,000 clones, with 75% to 90% appearing a single time and about 1.3% taken by the ten largest. Trimming cost V 6 bases and J 5 bases; bases outside gene matches: 7. Germline assignment: CDR1 ENHRY and CDR2 SYGVKD. CDR3 size: 14 residues. The sequencing used CD4+ or CD8+ T cells sorted from blood, collected in a trial of the OX40 agonist ivuxolimab. This sequence joins TRBV10-3 and TRBJ2-1; the match to TRBD1 covers 7 bases. The receptor's source is an adult with an advanced solid tumor such as melanoma, head and neck, liver or kidney cancer. The CDR3 region is CAISQDRANNEQFF. CDR3 sequence (DNA): TGTGCCATCAGCCAAGACAGGGCCAACAATGAGCAGTTCTTC.